The rows below give T cell receptor beta chains drawn from one sample of a study of shared clonotypes between healthy human individuals. Repertoires were generated with immunoSEQ multiplex PCR, while TCRdb's copy carries only in-frame clones and drops some. This table has 2 million to 3 million clones, roughly nine tenths appearing once. Material for sequencing was naive CD4+ T cells sorted from blood. The receptors stem from a man between 18 and 35 years old in good health. Both conserved end residues are part of each CDR3. Fields, in order: V gene, J gene, clone size, D gene, CDR3 protein, CDR3 DNA. A D gene is named only where the DNA matches it firmly. Expanded clones are given a class, and other clones once, few, many or no size at all.

>TRBV4-1|TRBJ2-7|once|-
CASSQDRGLTPNYERYF
TGCGCCAGCAGCCAAGATAGGGGCCTAACCCCCAACTACGAGCGGTACTTC
>TRBV2|TRBJ2-7|-|TRBD2
CASRTGGKSSYEQYF
TGTGCCAGCAGGACGGGGGGGAAGAGCTCCTACGAGCAGTACTTC
>TRBV5-5|TRBJ1-4|once|-
CASSPFAGQDVRKLFF
TGTGCCAGCAGCCCATTCGCGGGGCAGGATGTTAGAAAACTGTTTTTT
>TRBV19|TRBJ2-6|-|-
CASTPEDRLSGANVLTF
TGTGCCAGTACCCCGGAGGACCGCCTCTCTGGGGCCAACGTCCTGACTTTC
>TRBV5-4|TRBJ1-2|-|TRBD1
CASSPQGSSNYGYTF
TGTGCCAGCAGCCCACAGGGGTCTAGTAACTATGGCTACACCTTC
>TRBV6-5|TRBJ1-4|-|TRBD1
CASSSLRQGRVEKLFF
TGTGCCAGCAGTTCTCTAAGACAGGGGCGCGTGGAAAAACTGTTTTTT
>TRBV6-1|TRBJ1-3|-|TRBD1
CASTTGDARGNTIYF
TGTGCCAGCACTACAGGGGACGCGCGTGGTAACACCATATATTTT
>TRBV21-1|TRBJ2-3|-|-
CASSTRQGAITDTQYF
TGTGCCAGCAGCACCCGACAGGGGGCAATCACAGATACGCAGTATTTT
>TRBV7-2|TRBJ2-7|-|-
CASSFGLRGEQYF
TGTGCCAGCAGTTTCGGACTACGGGGCGAGCAGTACTTC
>TRBV2|TRBJ1-1|few|-
CASRPAMGLEAFF
TGTGCCAGCAGGCCGGCAATGGGCCTTGAAGCTTTCTTT
>TRBV11-2|TRBJ2-5|-|-
CASGVSLQETQYF
TGTGCCAGCGGCGTTTCCCTCCAAGAGACCCAGTACTTC
>TRBV27|TRBJ1-1|-|TRBD1
CASRGDRGRTEAFF
TGTGCCAGCAGGGGGGACAGGGGGCGCACTGAAGCTTTCTTT
>TRBV5-1|TRBJ2-6|once|TRBD1
CASSRRSGQGSGANVLIF
TGCGCCAGCAGCCGCCGTTCGGGACAGGGGTCTGGGGCCAACGTCCTGATTTTC
>TRBV27|TRBJ2-1|-|TRBD2
CASRVESLGGSYNEQFF
TGTGCCAGCAGGGTGGAGTCCCTGGGGGGGTCCTACAATGAGCAGTTCTTC
>TRBV11-3|TRBJ2-5|-|TRBD1
CASSRDRGKETQYF
TGTGCCAGCAGCCGGGACAGGGGAAAAGAGACCCAGTACTTC
>TRBV6-1|TRBJ1-2|-|-
CASRGPSIPNYGYTF
TGTGCCAGCAGAGGACCGTCCATCCCTAACTATGGCTACACCTTC
>TRBV6-4|TRBJ2-3|-|-
CASRADTQYF
TGTGCCAGCAGAGCAGATACGCAGTATTTT
>TRBV9|TRBJ2-2|-|TRBD1
CASSVAGQGAGELFF
TGTGCCAGCAGCGTAGCAGGACAGGGGGCGGGGGAGCTGTTTTTT
>TRBV9|TRBJ2-2|-|-
CASSVSGSDGELFF
TGTGCCAGCAGCGTATCCGGGTCAGACGGGGAGCTGTTTTTT
>TRBV6-5|TRBJ1-1|few|TRBD1
CASSRSDRGTEAFF
TGTGCCAGCAGCAGATCGGACAGGGGCACTGAAGCTTTCTTT
>TRBV6-6|TRBJ1-1|-|TRBD1
CASSEDRSFTEAFF
TGTGCCAGCAGTGAGGACAGGTCGTTCACTGAAGCTTTCTTT
>TRBV27|TRBJ1-1|-|-
CASSSIPTVLNGAFF
TGTGCCAGCAGTTCCATACCGACAGTCTTAAACGGGGCTTTCTTT
>TRBV7-2|TRBJ1-6|-|-
CASSLVTGTAASPLHF
TGTGCCAGCAGCTTAGTCACAGGGACGGCCGCTTCACCCCTCCACTTT
>TRBV7-2|TRBJ2-5|-|-
CASSLGQAETQYF
TGTGCCAGCAGCTTAGGACAAGCGGAGACCCAGTACTTC
>TRBV11-2|TRBJ2-1|-|TRBD1
CASSRIADRGSGYNEQFF
TGTGCCAGCAGCCGGATAGCGGACAGGGGAAGTGGATACAATGAGCAGTTCTTC
>TRBV19|TRBJ1-5|-|-
CASSIEHGNQPQHF
TGTGCCAGTAGTATTGAACACGGAAATCAGCCCCAGCATTTT
>TRBV9|TRBJ2-5|once|-
CASSVAGSGETQYF
TGTGCCAGCAGCGTAGCTGGTAGCGGAGAGACCCAGTACTTC
>TRBV10-1|TRBJ2-1|-|-
CASSEPGYNEQFF
TGCGCCAGCAGTGAGCCGGGATACAATGAGCAGTTCTTC
>TRBV27|TRBJ1-6|few|-
CASSLDGINSPLHF
TGTGCCAGCAGTTTGGACGGGATAAATTCACCCCTCCACTTT
>TRBV6-1|TRBJ2-7|-|TRBD2
CASSRLAGDYEQYF
TGTGCCAGCAGTAGACTAGCGGGGGACTACGAGCAGTACTTC
>TRBV18|TRBJ2-6|-|-
CASSPQGPSSGANVLTF
TGTGCCAGCTCACCACAAGGACCAAGCTCTGGGGCCAACGTCCTGACTTTC
>TRBV18|TRBJ2-4|-|-
CASSPPRAGNIQYF
TGTGCCAGCTCACCACCTAGGGCGGGAAACATTCAGTACTTC
>TRBV7-9|TRBJ1-4|-|-
CASSLVPGLAEKLFF
TGTGCCAGCAGCTTAGTTCCCGGATTAGCTGAAAAACTGTTTTTT
>TRBV7-9|TRBJ1-6|-|-
CASSLDYSPLHF
TGTGCCAGCAGCTTAGATTACTCACCCCTCCACTTT
>TRBV5-1|TRBJ2-1|-|TRBD2
CASSASGGNYNEQFF
TGCGCCAGCAGCGCTAGCGGGGGTAACTACAATGAGCAGTTCTTC
>TRBV18|TRBJ2-1|-|-
CASSSMGKGFPQFF
TGTGCCAGCTCATCGATGGGAAAGGGGTTCCCGCAGTTCTTC
>TRBV20-1|TRBJ1-2|-|TRBD1
CSASRDSGYTF
TGCAGTGCTAGTAGGGACAGTGGGTACACCTTC
>TRBV7-2|TRBJ2-3|-|-
CASSLDFSDTQYF
TGTGCCAGCAGCTTGGACTTTTCGGATACGCAGTATTTT
>TRBV9|TRBJ2-3|-|TRBD2
CASSVTSGSTDTQYF
TGTGCCAGCAGCGTAACTAGCGGAAGCACAGATACGCAGTATTTT
>TRBV21-1|TRBJ2-5|-|-
CASSPQGLSRGQETQYF
TGTGCCAGCAGCCCCCAAGGTCTCTCTCGCGGCCAAGAGACCCAGTACTTC
>TRBV6-5|TRBJ1-1|-|TRBD1
CASGSGDRGNTEAFF
TGTGCCAGCGGAAGCGGGGACAGGGGAAACACTGAAGCTTTCTTT
>TRBV4-1|TRBJ2-1|-|-
CASSQVIAEEQFF
TGCGCCAGCAGCCAAGTAATCGCCGAGGAGCAGTTCTTC